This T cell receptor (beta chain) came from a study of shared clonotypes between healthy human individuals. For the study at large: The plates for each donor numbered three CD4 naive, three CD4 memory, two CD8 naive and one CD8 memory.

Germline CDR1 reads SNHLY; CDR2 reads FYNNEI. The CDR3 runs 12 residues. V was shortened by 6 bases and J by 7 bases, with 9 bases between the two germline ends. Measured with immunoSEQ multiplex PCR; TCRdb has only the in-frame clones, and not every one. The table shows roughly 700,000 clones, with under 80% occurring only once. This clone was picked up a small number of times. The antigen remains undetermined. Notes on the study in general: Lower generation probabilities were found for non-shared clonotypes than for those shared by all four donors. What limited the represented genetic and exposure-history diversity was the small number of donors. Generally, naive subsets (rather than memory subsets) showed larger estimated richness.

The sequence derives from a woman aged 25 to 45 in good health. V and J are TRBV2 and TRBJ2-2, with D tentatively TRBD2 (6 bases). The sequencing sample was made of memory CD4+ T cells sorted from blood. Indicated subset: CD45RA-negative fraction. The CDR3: CASSRLVGELFF. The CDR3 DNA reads TGTGCCAGCAGCCGACTAGTCGGGGAGCTGTTTTTT. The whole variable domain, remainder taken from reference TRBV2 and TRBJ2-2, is EPEVTQTPSHQVTQMGQEVILRCVPISNHLYFYWYRQILGQKVEFLVSFYNNEISEKSEIFDDQFSVERPDGSNFTLKIRSTKLEDSAMYFCASSRLVGELFFGEGSRLTVL.